Listed below are T cell receptor beta chains from one sample, sequenced in a study of cytomegalovirus exposure and HLA in healthy donors. Clones were read by immunoSEQ multiplex PCR, and TCRdb kept only the in-frame ones, dropping some. The data contain more than 140,000 clones, roughly four fifths of them seen just once; the ten biggest clones take up approximately 6%. The sample was PBMCs. The receptors derive from a man under 40 in good health and CMV-seropositive. The CDR3 runs from the conserved cysteine through the conserved F or W. D genes are given only for firm matches. The size entry is marked missing in some rows and otherwise reads once, few, many or a size class.

abundance	v_gene	j_gene	d_gene	CDR3nt	CDR3aa
few	TRBV6-5	TRBJ2-7	TRBD2	TGTGCCAGCAGTTACTCGACTAGCGGCTCCTACGAGCAGTACTTC	CASSYSTSGSYEQYF
-	TRBV28	TRBJ1-3	-	TGTGCCAGCGGTGGGCAGATGGGAAACACCATATATTTT	CASGGQMGNTIYF
-	TRBV27	TRBJ2-7	TRBD1	TGTGCCAGCAGTTTGACAGGGAGCTACGAGCAGTACTTC	CASSLTGSYEQYF
-	TRBV11-2	TRBJ1-6	TRBD1	TGTGCCAGCAGCTTAGAATCTTTAGGGGGCTCACCCCTCCACTTT	CASSLESLGGSPLHF
-	TRBV10-2	TRBJ1-1	-	TGCGCCAGCAGAATAGGACAGTTCACTGAAGCTTTCTTT	CASRIGQFTEAFF
once	TRBV4-3	TRBJ1-1	TRBD1	TGCGCCAGCAGCCAAGGGACAGGGTTCGGTGAAGCTTTCTTT	CASSQGTGFGEAFF
-	TRBV4-1	TRBJ2-7	TRBD2	TGCGCCAGCAGCCCATTAGCGGGAGGGAGCTCCTACGAGCAGTACTTC	CASSPLAGGSSYEQYF
-	TRBV29-1	TRBJ2-7	TRBD2	TGCAGCGTTGATTACCTAGCGGGAGATAGGAACGAGCAGTACTTC	CSVDYLAGDRNEQYF
-	TRBV10-2	TRBJ1-1	-	TGCGCCAGCAGAAACCCAGGGGATTCACGTAGCACTGAAGCTTTCTTT	CASRNPGDSRSTEAFF
-	TRBV28	TRBJ1-1	-	TGTGCCAGCAGCTGGGGGCCCCGCGCTGAAGCTTTCTTT	CASSWGPRAEAFF
-	TRBV29-1	TRBJ1-3	-	TGCAGCGTTGAAAATCTCCCGCGAGACACCATATATTTT	CSVENLPRDTIYF
-	TRBV29-1	TRBJ2-1	-	TGCAGCGTTGAAGATCGTCGGTCAGGGCTTGGGCAGTTCTTC	CSVEDRRSGLGQFF
-	TRBV2	TRBJ1-2	TRBD1	TGTGCCAGCAGTGCGGACAGGGTTGGAAACTATGGCTACACCTTC	CASSADRVGNYGYTF
-	TRBV6-6	TRBJ2-3	TRBD2	TGTGCCGGATCTAGCGGGGAAACAGATACGCAGTATTTT	CAGSSGETDTQYF
-	TRBV15	TRBJ2-5	TRBD2	TGTGCCACCAGCAGAGATCCCCTAGCGGGGGGTGGAGAGACCCAGTACTTC	CATSRDPLAGGGETQYF
-	TRBV7-2	TRBJ1-4	-	TGTGCCAGCAGCAGAGGGAGGGGATTCAATGAAAAACTGTTTTTT	CASSRGRGFNEKLFF
-	TRBV6-5	TRBJ1-5	TRBD1	TGTGCCAGCAGTTACTCAGCCAGGGGGAGCAATCAGCCCCAGCATTTT	CASSYSARGSNQPQHF
-	TRBV5-1	TRBJ2-1	-	TGCGCCAGCAGCTTGGTAGGGGGAGTCGGCTACAATGAGCAGTTCTTC	CASSLVGGVGYNEQFF
few	TRBV7-8	TRBJ1-5	-	TGTGCCAGCAGCTTAGCTCAGTTACAGCAAGATAGCAATCAGCCCCAGCATTTT	CASSLAQLQQDSNQPQHF
-	TRBV2	TRBJ1-1	-	TGTGCCAGCAGTGAACTGGGAGGTAACACTGAAGCTTTCTTT	CASSELGGNTEAFF
-	TRBV5-1	TRBJ1-1	TRBD1	TGCGCCAGCAGCCAGGGGGTCCGGAACACTGAAGCTTTCTTT	CASSQGVRNTEAFF
-	TRBV5-1	TRBJ1-3	-	TGCGCCAGCAGCTTGCTTTTTCCAGGGGCTGGAAACACCATATATTTT	CASSLLFPGAGNTIYF
once	TRBV2	TRBJ2-5	-	TGTGCCAGCAGCGGTTTCAAGCAGTACTTC	CASSGFKQYF
-	TRBV7-8	TRBJ1-5	-	TGTGCCAGCAGCCGCCTAGGGGGTGATAGCAATCAGCCCCAGCATTTT	CASSRLGGDSNQPQHF
-	TRBV7-9	TRBJ1-2	TRBD1	TGTGCCAGCAGCCGGACCGGGACAGGGGGTTTATATGGCTACACCTTC	CASSRTGTGGLYGYTF
few	TRBV19	TRBJ2-5	TRBD2	TGTGCCAGTAGTTGGGGGCTAGCGGGACCCGCGACGTCGACCCAGTACTTC	CASSWGLAGPATSTQYF
-	TRBV11-3	TRBJ2-7	TRBD1	TGTGCCAGCAGCCCGGGACAGGGGGCTTCCTACGAGCAGTACTTC	CASSPGQGASYEQYF
-	TRBV7-2	TRBJ2-1	-	TGTGCCAGCAGCTTAGCGCCAGCCTACAATGAGCAGTTCTTC	CASSLAPAYNEQFF
-	TRBV19	TRBJ1-5	TRBD1	TGTGCCAGTAGTATTCGACAGGGGCATCAGCCCCAGCATTTT	CASSIRQGHQPQHF
-	TRBV11-2	TRBJ2-2	TRBD1	TGTGCCAGCAGCTTCTTGACGATCGCAGGGGGCGCCTCCGGGGAGCTGTTTTTT	CASSFLTIAGGASGELFF
few	TRBV29-1	TRBJ1-1	-	TGCAGCGTTGACAGGGGTACTGAAGCTTTCTTT	CSVDRGTEAFF
-	TRBV11-2	TRBJ2-1	-	TGTGCCAGCAGCTTAGGAGGTCAGGAGCAGTTCTTC	CASSLGGQEQFF
-	TRBV19	TRBJ2-7	TRBD1	TGTGCCACCCCCCGCCGGAGACAGGGATCCTACGAGCAGTACTTC	CATPRRRQGSYEQYF
-	TRBV6-5	TRBJ1-4	-	TGTGCCAGCAGTCACGACAGAAATGAAAAACTGTTTTTT	CASSHDRNEKLFF
-	TRBV7-8	TRBJ1-5	TRBD1	TGTGCCAGCAGCCTAGGACAGGGCCCGAATCAGCCCCAGCATTTT	CASSLGQGPNQPQHF
once	TRBV10-2	TRBJ2-7	TRBD1	TGCGCCAGCAAGGACAGGGGCTACGAGCAGTACTTC	CASKDRGYEQYF
-	TRBV10-2	TRBJ2-3	TRBD2	TGCGCCAGCGGGGGGGTCCCAGATACGCAGTATTTT	CASGGVPDTQYF
-	TRBV27	TRBJ1-5	TRBD1	TGTGCCAGCCGAGGACAGGGGGTTTTCAATCAGCCCCAGCATTTT	CASRGQGVFNQPQHF
few	TRBV7-2	TRBJ2-5	-	TGTGCCAGCAGCTTCGTACGCGGAGAGACCCAGTACTTC	CASSFVRGETQYF
-	TRBV29-1	TRBJ2-3	-	TGCAGCGTCGTACCCGGAGGGACGGATACGCAGTATTTT	CSVVPGGTDTQYF
-	TRBV2	TRBJ2-7	-	TGTGCCAGCAGACAGACCCACTACGAGCAGTACTTC	CASRQTHYEQYF
-	TRBV18	TRBJ2-3	-	TGTGCCAGCTCACCGACAGAAACCTCAGATACGCAGTATTTT	CASSPTETSDTQYF
-	TRBV11-2	TRBJ2-3	-	TGTGCCAGCAGCTTCCGAGGCGGGTCTAGCACAGATACGCAGTATTTT	CASSFRGGSSTDTQYF
-	TRBV5-1	TRBJ1-2	-	TGCGCCAGCACCCGGGAGTCACCCTATGGCTACACCTTC	CASTRESPYGYTF
-	TRBV11-2	TRBJ2-7	-	TGTGCCAGCAGCTTAGGGGCCGGAACCTACGAGCAGTACTTC	CASSLGAGTYEQYF
-	TRBV11-2	TRBJ2-7	TRBD2	TGTGCCAGCAGCGGGACTAGCGAGTACGAGCAGTACTTC	CASSGTSEYEQYF
-	TRBV13	TRBJ1-2	-	TGTGCCAGCAGCTTTGACAGGAACTATGGCTACACCTTC	CASSFDRNYGYTF
-	TRBV5-5	TRBJ1-4	-	TGTGCCAGCAGCTTGGACAGGGAGGGAGGAAAACTGTTTTTT	CASSLDREGGKLFF
-	TRBV7-2	TRBJ2-5	TRBD2	TGTGCCAGCAGCTTAGCGCGGGGGGCGAAGACCCAGTACTTC	CASSLARGAKTQYF
-	TRBV30	TRBJ1-2	TRBD1	TGTGCCTGGAACGAACAGGGGGCGGGCTATGGCTACACCTTC	CAWNEQGAGYGYTF
-	TRBV11-2	TRBJ2-1	TRBD2	TGTGCCAGCGCAAGCCGAGGAGCGGGGGGCAGTAATGAGCAGTTCTTC	CASASRGAGGSNEQFF